The 17 T cell receptor beta chains below were found in one sample sequenced in a study of beta chain features in type 1 diabetes. Since all of the isolated RNA was reverse transcribed, expressed TCRB transcripts were what got sequenced. Only in-frame clones appear in the TCRdb table, and some are missing; sequencing was by immunoSEQ multiplex PCR. The sample yields roughly 350,000 clones, 11% seen once. The source material was naive CD4+ T cells from blood. Source of these receptors: a woman aged 25 to 39 in good health.

This clone was seen a few times. CDR3 in amino acids: CASSDSTSGPYEQYF. The DNA for the CDR3 is TGTGCCAGCAGTGATAGTACTAGCGGACCCTACGAGCAGTACTTC. J is TRBJ2-7 and V is TRBV6-1; 8 bases are shared with TRBD2. This CDR3 is built from 15 residues. The germline CDR1 and CDR2 sequences are MNHNS and SASEGT. V lost 3 bases to trimming and J lost 2 bases; unmatched junction nucleotides: 6.

The V and J genes are TRBV28 and TRBJ2-1; 10 bases match TRBD1. Losses at the gene ends were 6 bases for V and 2 bases for J; bases not matched to a gene: 7. The CDR3 runs 16 residues. The germline V gene has CDR1 MDHEN and CDR2 SYDVKM. CDR3 nucleotides: TGTGCCAGCAGACCCGAGACAGGGGGCGCCTACAATGAGCAGTTCTTC. Its protein product is CASRPETGGAYNEQFF. Variable domain in full (rest from reference TRBV28 and TRBJ2-1): DVKVTQSSRYLVKRTGEKVFLECVQDMDHENMFWYRQDPGLGLRLIYFSYDVKMKEKGDIPEGYSVSREKKERFSLILESASTNQTSMYLCASRPETGGAYNEQFFGPGTRLTVL.

A few counts support this clone. The J gene is TRBJ1-5, the V gene TRBV5-1, with 8 bases fitting TRBD1. The CDR3 loop spans 14 amino acids. Germline loops: CDR1 SGHRS, CDR2 YFSETQ. After removal of 4 bases from V and 6 bases from J, the junction contained 6 bases not matched to a gene. The CDR3 loop reads CASSPTGVGQPQHF. CDR3 in DNA: TGCGCCAGCAGCCCGACAGGGGTGGGTCAGCCCCAGCATTTT.

This clone has just a few counts. The V gene is TRBV7-2, the J gene TRBJ2-1; 7 nucleotides line up with TRBD1. Germline V CDR1 and CDR2: SGHTA, FQGNSA. The CDR3 consists of 14 residues. Losses at the gene ends were 6 bases for V and 2 bases for J; bases not matched to a gene: 4. CDR3 protein: CASRGTDTYNEQFF. The CDR3 DNA reads as TGTGCCAGCAGGGGGACAGACACCTACAATGAGCAGTTCTTC.

J is TRBJ2-7 and V is TRBV10-3, with TRBD2 identical over 7 bases. CDR3 size: 14 residues. Germline CDR1 ENHRY, CDR2 SYGVKD. The junction had 4 bases not matched to a gene; V was cut back by 2 bases and J by 3 bases. The CDR3 DNA follows: TGTGCCATCAGTGAGACGGCGGGAGTCTACGAGCAGTACTTC. It codes for CAISETAGVYEQYF.

The rearrangement joins TRBV25-1 to TRBJ2-5; possibly TRBD1 for D (8 bases). From germline, CDR1 is MGHDK and CDR2 SYGVNS. The CDR3 loop spans 17 amino acids. V was clipped by 6 bases and J by 2 bases, with 22 bases between them. Written as DNA, the CDR3 is TGTGCCAGCAGCCCAATAGGTGGACAGGGAGGGCAAGAGACCCAGTACTTC. Translating it yields CASSPIGGQGGQETQYF.

The chain has TRBV5-4 and TRBJ2-3, with D possibly being TRBD2 (5 bases). V was trimmed by 2 bases and J by 5 bases, leaving 18 bases between them. CDR3 size: 16 residues. From germline, CDR1 is SGHNT and CDR2 YYREEE (reference sequence). CDR3 bases: TGTGCCAGCAGCTTTGGCGGGCCCGAACGGGTAGATACGCAGTATTTT. This gives the protein CASSFGGPERVDTQYF.

Only a few counts were recorded for this clone. The chain couples TRBV29-1 to TRBJ2-3; D perhaps matches TRBD1 (5 bases). Trimming shortened V by 4 bases and J by 0 bases, and 8 bases separated the two germline ends. Germline CDR1 is SQVTM and CDR2 is ANQGSEA. This CDR3 spans 13 amino acids. CDR3 nucleotides: TGCAGCGTTGCAGGGTCTAGCACAGATACGCAGTATTTT. It is translated as CSVAGSSTDTQYF.

The chain uses TRBV27 and TRBJ1-2, with unresolved D. Trimming shortened V by 0 bases and J by 2 bases, and 7 bases separated the two germline ends. Germline-derived CDR1 and CDR2 are MNHEY and SMNVEV (reference sequence). The CDR3 consists of 14 residues. The DNA of the CDR3 is TGTGCCAGCAGTTTATCGGAGGGAAACTATGGCTACACCTTC. It is translated as CASSLSEGNYGYTF.

The rearrangement links TRBV25-1 to TRBJ2-7, with D possibly TRBD2 on 5 matching bases. V was shortened by 7 bases and J by 6 bases, with 13 bases between the two germline ends. Germline V gene lookup returns CDR1 MGHDK and CDR2 SYGVNS. The CDR3 contains 12 residues. Written as DNA, the CDR3 is TGTGCCAGCACTATCGGGGAAGGCGAGCAGTACTTC. Residues: CASTIGEGEQYF.

This clone has more than one count but fewer than ten. The rearrangement links TRBV28 to TRBJ2-1; 7 bases line up with TRBD2. With 7 bases clipped from V and 10 bases from J, the junction kept 10 bases outside the gene matches. CDR1 and CDR2 (germline): MDHEN, SYDVKM. The CDR3 is 13 amino acids. The chain's CDR3 is CASKTGGTQEQFF. CDR3 DNA: TGTGCCAGCAAAACCGGGGGGACGCAGGAGCAGTTCTTC.

This clone was detected a few times. The CDR3 loop reads CASSNRDRGWSNTGELFF. The CDR3 DNA is TGTGCCAGCAGCAACCGGGACAGGGGGTGGTCGAACACCGGGGAGCTGTTTTTT. The chain carries TRBV7-2 and TRBJ2-2; 11 nucleotides line up with TRBD1. The V gene's germline CDR1 is SGHTA and CDR2 FQGNSA. There are 18 residues in the CDR3. J lost 0 bases, V lost 5 bases, and 8 bases had no gene match.

This clone has more than one count but fewer than ten. This chain joins TRBV27 and TRBJ2-1; TRBD1 aligns across 8 bases. This CDR3 region has 13 residues. After removal of 5 bases from V and 8 bases from J, the junction contained 5 bases not matched to a gene. Germline CDR1 MNHEY, CDR2 SMNVEV (reference sequence). This CDR3 is CASSARTGHEQFF. The CDR3, as DNA: TGTGCCAGCAGTGCCCGGACAGGGCATGAGCAGTTCTTC.

The rearrangement joins TRBV28 to TRBJ2-1; tentative D call: TRBD2 (5 bases). CDR3 length: 16 residues. The V and J ends lost 4 bases and 0 bases respectively, with 13 bases between them. Germline-derived CDR1 and CDR2 are MDHEN and SYDVKM. The CDR3 here is CASSWGSASSYNEQFF. The CDR3 DNA follows: TGTGCCAGCAGTTGGGGTAGCGCGAGCTCCTACAATGAGCAGTTCTTC.

As regards this clone: An end of the junction differs from the germline gene, which may be a read error. The rearrangement uses TRBV7-7 and TRBJ2-7; 8 bases map to TRBD2. Germline V gene sequence: CDR1 SSHAT, CDR2 FNYEAQ (reference sequence). CDR3 length equals 13 residues. CDR3 sequence reads: CASSLGRAYEQYF. The CDR3 nucleotides read TGTGCTAGCAGCCTCGGGAGGGCCTACGAGCAGTACTTC.

This clone was counted only a few times. The chain carries TRBV28 and TRBJ1-2; 9 bases fit TRBD1. The CDR3 has 11 residues. CDR1 and CDR2 (germline): MDHEN, SYDVKM. Losses at the gene ends were 9 bases for V and 7 bases for J; bases not matched to a gene: 3. The CDR3 protein is CASGTGTGYTF. The CDR3 nucleotides read TGTGCCAGTGGGACAGGGACTGGCTACACCTTC.

This clone was observed a few times. V usage is TRBV25-1 and J usage is TRBJ2-1; TRBD2 agrees at 8 bases. In germline, CDR1 is MGHDK, CDR2 SYGVNS. The CDR3 spans 16 residues. V shed 3 bases and J 0 bases; nucleotides not matched to a gene: 4. The CDR3, as DNA: TGTGCCAGCAGTGACTCCGCGGGGGGCTCCTACAATGAGCAGTTCTTC. It specifies CASSDSAGGSYNEQFF.